These 26 T cell receptor beta chains were sequenced from one sample in a study of blood T cell repertoires in COVID-19 (dated by TCRdb to 2020 to 2021). Libraries were constructed by the immunoSEQ multiplex PCR assay. TCRdb carries this immuneACCESS record with in-frame sequences only. Its versions omit some clonotypes, under half of them owing to an unresolved V gene in the studies checked, with the rest unexplained. This sample has about 91,000 clones in its table, and more than 75% of those were observed once. The ten largest clones represent approximately 4.8% of the sample. Material for sequencing was peripheral blood. Receptor source: a woman of 80 years or more with active COVID-19.

The chain combines TRBV7-9 with TRBJ2-5; 12 nucleotides align to TRBD2. Germline CDR1 is SEHNR and CDR2 is FQNEAQ (reference sequence). The CDR3 has 16 amino acids. The V gene end was trimmed by 5 bases and the J gene end by 4 bases; junction bases not matched to a gene: 8. CDR3 sequence (DNA): TGTGCCAGCAGCACCGGACTAGCGGGAATTACAGAGACCCAGTACTTC. Translation gives CASSTGLAGITETQYF.

This chain links TRBV4-3 with TRBJ2-3; tentatively, D is TRBD1 (6 bases). Trimming removed 3 bases from V and 1 base from J, with 17 bases in between. Germline lookup yields CDR1 LGHNA and CDR2 YSLEER. The CDR3 is 17 amino acids. The CDR3 nucleotides are TGCGCCAGCAGCCACGATGCCGACAGGAGACGCACAGATACGCAGTATTTT. The encoded protein is CASSHDADRRRTDTQYF.

V is TRBV7-8 and J is TRBJ2-7, with TRBD1 identical over 11 bases. The ends lost 1 base at V and 0 bases at J; junction bases unmatched: 11. The germline V gene encodes CDR1 SGHVS and CDR2 FQNEAQ. The CDR3 has 19 amino acids. The chain's CDR3 is CASSLDDLGTGGPSYEQYF. The CDR3 DNA is TGTGCCAGCAGCTTAGACGACCTTGGGACAGGGGGTCCCTCCTACGAGCAGTACTTC.

In its sample, this clone was seen a few times. V gene TRBV28 combines with J gene TRBJ2-7; a possible D gene is TRBD2 (6 bases). This CDR3 is 12 amino acids long. CDR1 and CDR2 from the germline V gene are MDHEN and SYDVKM. V was trimmed by 8 bases and J by 0 bases, leaving 8 bases between them. The CDR3 reads CASGGGSYEQYF. The DNA for the CDR3 is TGTGCCAGCGGGGGAGGCTCCTACGAGCAGTACTTC.

The J gene is TRBJ2-1, the V gene TRBV7-9; possible D gene TRBD2, 5 bases. The length of the CDR3 is 16 residues. V gave up 5 bases and J gave up 7 bases, with 21 bases separating them. From germline, CDR1 is SEHNR and CDR2 FQNEAQ (reference sequence). CDR3 coding DNA: TGTGCCAGCAGCCCCCGGTCTAGCTTAATCCATAATGAGCAGTTCTTC. As protein: CASSPRSSLIHNEQFF.

The chain has TRBV10-3 and TRBJ2-2, with 9 bases lining up with TRBD2. Germline trimming cut 3 bases from V and 6 bases from J; bases unmatched to any gene: 17. This CDR3 contains 19 residues. Per the germline V gene, CDR1 is ENHRY and CDR2 is SYGVKD. The CDR3 sequence: CAISDPRGVAGDRSGELFF. CDR3 bases: TGTGCCATCAGTGACCCCCGGGGGGTAGCGGGAGACCGGTCCGGGGAGCTGTTTTTT.

The chain couples TRBV4-3 to TRBJ2-7; 10 positions agree with TRBD1. Germline lookup yields CDR1 LGHNA and CDR2 YSLEER. V shed 4 bases, J shed 3 bases, and the junction held 6 bases outside the gene matches. The CDR3 extends over 15 amino acids. The CDR3: CASSRSGTGDYEQYF. The CDR3 DNA sequence: TGCGCCAGCAGCCGATCCGGGACAGGGGACTACGAGCAGTACTTC.

V usage is TRBV28 and J usage is TRBJ2-6, with 8 bases aligning to TRBD2. CDR1 MDHEN and CDR2 SYDVKM come from the germline V gene. Losses at the gene ends were 2 bases for V and 1 base for J; bases not matched to a gene: 4. The CDR3 length is 17 residues. The CDR3 loop is CASSLPRGGSGANVLTF. CDR3 bases: TGTGCCAGCAGTTTACCCCGGGGGGGTTCTGGGGCCAACGTCCTGACTTTC.

There are a few counts of this clone. This chain links TRBV27 with TRBJ1-6, with D unresolved. The CDR3 sequence is 13 residues long. Trimming took 3 bases from V and 13 from J, leaving 13 bases between them. Germline CDR1 reads MNHEY; CDR2 reads SMNVEV (reference sequence). In DNA, the CDR3 is TGTGCCAGCAGTTTCCCCTCCACGGGGCCCCTCCACTTT. It is translated as CASSFPSTGPLHF.

The CDR3 region has the DNA TGTGCCAGCAGTCCGCCGGGGAGCCTCTACTTGAACACTGAAGCTTTCTTT. This codes for CASSPPGSLYLNTEAFF. The genes are TRBV27 and TRBJ1-1; D is unclear. Trimming removed 5 bases at V and 0 bases at J, with 19 bases between. Germline V gene data show CDR1 as MNHEY and CDR2 as SMNVEV (reference sequence). This CDR3 has 17 residues.

The rearrangement joins TRBV7-9 to TRBJ1-4; 8 bases map to TRBD1. CDR1 and CDR2 from the germline V gene are SEHNR and FQNEAQ (reference sequence). V lost 1 base and J lost 6; bases outside the gene matches: 4. This CDR3 region has 15 residues. CDR3 in amino acids: CASSLDRGYYEKLFF. The CDR3 DNA reads TGTGCCAGCAGCTTAGACAGGGGGTACTATGAAAAACTGTTTTTT.

The gene calls are TRBV5-1 and TRBJ2-5; possibly TRBD1 for D (7 bases). V was cut by 4 bases and J by 5 bases, with 21 bases left in between. The CDR3 has 16 amino acids. Looked up from germline, CDR1 is SGHRS and CDR2 is YFSETQ. This chain's CDR3 is CASSTRQGTGGETQYF. CDR3 DNA: TGCGCCAGCAGCACTAGACAGGGTACTGGGGGGGAGACCCAGTACTTC.

V gene TRBV5-1 combines with J gene TRBJ2-3, with 8 bases aligning to TRBD1. V gave up 4 bases and J gave up 4 bases; unmatched junction bases: 8. The length of the CDR3 is 15 residues. Germline V CDR1 and CDR2: SGHRS, YFSETQ. The CDR3 spells CASSLVGQGADTQYF. CDR3 in DNA: TGCGCCAGCAGCCTGGTTGGACAGGGCGCAGATACGCAGTATTTT.

This chain connects TRBV9 to TRBJ1-4; D is uncertain. The V gene lost 0 bases and the J gene lost 5 bases, with 8 bases spanning the gap. This CDR3 is 14 amino acids long. Germline V gene sequence: CDR1 SGDLS, CDR2 YYNGEE. The CDR3 DNA follows: TGTGCCAGCAGCGTAGACTCTGAAAATGAAAAACTGTTTTTT. Translating gives CASSVDSENEKLFF. The complete variable domain, with remaining parts taken from reference TRBV9 and TRBJ1-4, reads DSGVTQTPKHLITATGQRVTLRCSPRSGDLSVYWYQQSLDQGLQFLIQYYNGEERAKGNILERFSAQQFPDLHSELNLSSLELGDSALYFCASSVDSENEKLFFGSGTQLSVL.

This chain connects TRBV7-2 to TRBJ2-5; no firm D call. This CDR3 spans 12 amino acids. CDR1 is SGHTA, CDR2 FQGNSA, per germline. Trimming stripped 2 bases from V and 5 bases from J, with 6 bases between. CDR3 amino acids: CASSLIPETQYF. CDR3 in DNA: TGTGCCAGCAGCTTAATTCCTGAGACCCAGTACTTC.

The V gene is TRBV27, the J gene TRBJ2-7; TRBD2 matches 10 bases. The V and J ends lost 0 bases and 6 bases, in that order; junction bases with no gene match: 8. CDR1 is MNHEY, CDR2 SMNVEV, per germline (reference sequence). The CDR3 consists of 16 residues. In nucleotides, the CDR3 is TGTGCCAGCAGTTTATCCCCAGCGGGAGGGCCCGGCGAGCAGTACTTC. Its translation: CASSLSPAGGPGEQYF.

V and J are TRBV10-3 and TRBJ2-2; 9 bases line up with TRBD2. The ends lost 4 bases at V and 2 bases at J; junction bases unmatched: 2. The CDR3 totals 15 residues. Germline V CDR1 and CDR2: ENHRY, SYGVKD. DNA of the CDR3: TGTGCCATCAGTGGAGCGGGAGGCAACACCGGGGAGCTGTTTTTT. Translating gives CAISGAGGNTGELFF.

V gene TRBV9 combines with J gene TRBJ1-4; 7 bases are a match to TRBD1. Germline CDR1 is SGDLS and CDR2 is YYNGEE. V was pared by 4 bases and J by 2 bases, with 8 bases of the junction left unmatched. This CDR3 region has 16 residues. CDR3 amino acids: CASSPNTGVTNEKLFF. CDR3 nucleotide sequence: TGTGCCAGCAGCCCTAACACAGGGGTCACTAATGAAAAACTGTTTTTT.

The rearrangement links TRBV19 to TRBJ2-6, with TRBD2 as a possible D gene (5 bases). The CDR3 totals 15 residues. Trimming shortened V by 5 bases and J by 4 bases, and 12 bases separated the two germline ends. The germline V gene encodes CDR1 LNHDA and CDR2 SQIVND (reference sequence). As DNA, the CDR3 is TGTGCCAGTAGTGGGGTCGGGGTAGGGGCCAACGTCCTGACTTTC. It yields the protein CASSGVGVGANVLTF.

DNA of the CDR3: TGTGCCAGCAGCCAGGCGGGCCTCAACTACGAGCAGTACTTC. This sequence encodes CASSQAGLNYEQYF. V usage is TRBV14 and J usage is TRBJ2-7, with TRBD2 as a possible D gene (5 bases). From germline, CDR1 is SGHDN and CDR2 FVKESK. V gave up 3 bases and J gave up 3 bases, with 12 bases separating them. The CDR3 extends over 14 amino acids.

J is TRBJ2-7 and V is TRBV10-3; TRBD1 aligns across 9 bases. The CDR3 runs to 14 residues. Germline CDR1 reads ENHRY; CDR2 reads SYGVKD. The V gene end was trimmed by 8 bases and the J gene end by 5 bases; junction bases not matched to a gene: 10. The CDR3 sequence: CAIGFGTGTHEQYF. Here the CDR3 DNA reads TGTGCCATCGGGTTCGGGACAGGGACCCACGAGCAGTACTTC.

The rearrangement uses TRBV10-3 and TRBJ1-5; TRBD1 matches 9 bases. Germline CDR1 is ENHRY and CDR2 is SYGVKD. Losses at the gene ends were 5 bases for V and 4 bases for J; bases not matched to a gene: 3. This CDR3 is built from 14 residues. The CDR3 bases are TGTGCCATCAGTCAGACAGGGGGGAATCAGCCCCAGCATTTT. It codes for CAISQTGGNQPQHF.

The chain joins TRBV11-2 to TRBJ2-1; 7 nucleotides line up with TRBD2. Germline V CDR1 and CDR2: SGHAT, FQNNGV. CDR3 length: 15 amino acids. V was pared by 5 bases and J by 5 bases, with 9 bases of the junction left unmatched. The CDR3 region is CASSTRDYSHNEQFF. The CDR3 coding sequence is TGTGCCAGCAGCACCCGGGACTATTCCCACAATGAGCAGTTCTTC.

This chain links TRBV5-6 with TRBJ1-6; D call uncertain. Germline loops: CDR1 SGHDT, CDR2 YYEEEE. Trimming took off 0 bases at V and 0 bases at J, with 16 bases between the two ends. The CDR3 has 19 amino acids. The CDR3 spells CASSLEPVVGSSYNSPLHF. In DNA, the CDR3 is TGTGCCAGCAGCTTGGAGCCCGTTGTGGGGAGCTCCTATAATTCACCCCTCCACTTT.

The chain combines TRBV11-2 with TRBJ1-2, with D possibly matching TRBD1 (5 bases). The V end lost 5 bases, the J end lost 4 bases, and 14 bases lay between the germline ends. Germline V lookup: CDR1 SGHAT, CDR2 FQNNGV. This CDR3 has 14 residues. The CDR3 loop reads CASSPGPLGYGYTF. The CDR3 coding sequence is TGTGCCAGCAGCCCAGGGCCCCTCGGCTATGGCTACACCTTC.

The chain combines TRBV27 with TRBJ2-2, with 7 bases fitting TRBD1. The CDR3 loop spans 16 amino acids. Per germline, CDR1 MNHEY and CDR2 SMNVEV (reference sequence). The J segment lost 1 base and the V segment lost 3 bases, leaving 5 bases of the junction unmatched. Here the CDR3 reads CASSFRDSQNTGELFF. CDR3 coding DNA: TGTGCCAGCAGTTTTCGGGACAGCCAGAACACCGGGGAGCTGTTTTTT.